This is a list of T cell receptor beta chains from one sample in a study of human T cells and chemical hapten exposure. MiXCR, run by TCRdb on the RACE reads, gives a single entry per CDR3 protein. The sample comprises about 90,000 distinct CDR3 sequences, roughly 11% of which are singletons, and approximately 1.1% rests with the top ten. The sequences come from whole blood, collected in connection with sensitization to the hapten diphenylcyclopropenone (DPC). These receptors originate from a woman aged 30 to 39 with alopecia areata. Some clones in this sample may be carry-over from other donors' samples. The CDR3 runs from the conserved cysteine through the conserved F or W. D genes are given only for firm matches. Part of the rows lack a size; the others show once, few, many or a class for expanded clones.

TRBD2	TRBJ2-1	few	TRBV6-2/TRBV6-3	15	TGTGCCAGCATTCTAGCGGGAGTCTCCTACAATGAGCAGTTCTTC	CASILAGVSYNEQFF
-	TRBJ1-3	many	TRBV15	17	TGTGCCACCAGCAGAGTTACGACAGCCTTCTCTGGAAACACCATATATTTT	CATSRVTTAFSGNTIYF
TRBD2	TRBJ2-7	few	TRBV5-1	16	TGCGCCAGCAGCTTCACAACCGGGACTAGCGGGTACGAGCAGTACTTC	CASSFTTGTSGYEQYF
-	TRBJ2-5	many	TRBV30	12	TGTGCCTGGACATCAGGAGGCGAGACCCAGTACTTC	CAWTSGGETQYF
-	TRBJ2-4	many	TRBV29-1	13	TGCAGCGTTGTATTGCCTGGGGCAAACATTCAGTACTTC	CSVVLPGANIQYF
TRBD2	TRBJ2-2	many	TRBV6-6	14	TGTGCCAGCACAACTCGGGGGGTAACCGGGGAGCTGTTTTTT	CASTTRGVTGELFF
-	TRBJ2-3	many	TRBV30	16	TGTGCCTGGAGTGCATGGACGAACAATAATCGGGATACGCAGTATTTT	CAWSAWTNNNRDTQYF
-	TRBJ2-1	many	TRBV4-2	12	TGTGCCAGCAGCCAAGTGGGGGGAAGGCAGTTCTTC	CASSQVGGRQFF
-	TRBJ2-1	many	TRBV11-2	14	TGTGCCAGCAGCTTACCCTGGAGCCACAATGAGCAGTTCTTC	CASSLPWSHNEQFF
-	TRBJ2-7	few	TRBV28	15	TGTGCCAGCAGTTTAAGGGTCGGGCAAAGAAGCGAGCAGTACTTC	CASSLRVGQRSEQYF
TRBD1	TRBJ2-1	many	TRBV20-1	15	TGCAGTGCAAGAGATCCGGGACAGGGGGCCAGTGAGCAGTTCTTC	CSARDPGQGASEQFF
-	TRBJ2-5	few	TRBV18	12	TGTGCCAGCTCACCCCTAGGGGAGACCCAGTACTTC	CASSPLGETQYF
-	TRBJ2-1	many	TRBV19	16	TGTGCCAGTAGGGTAGAAGGTGCCCTTTCTAAGGATGAGCAGTTCTTC	CASRVEGALSKDEQFF
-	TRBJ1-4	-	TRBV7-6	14	TGTGCCAGCAGCCGGCCTGGGGCTAATGAAAAACTGTTTTTT	CASSRPGANEKLFF
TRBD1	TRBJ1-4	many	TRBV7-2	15	TGTGCCAGCAGCTTAGTGACAGGGGATCGAGAAAAACTGTTTTTT	CASSLVTGDREKLFF
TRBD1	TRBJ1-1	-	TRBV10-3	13	TGTGCCATCAGTGGACAGGGGGCTCTTGAAGCTTTCTTT	CAISGQGALEAFF
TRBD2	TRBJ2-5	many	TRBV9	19	TGTGCCAGCAGCGTAGTGAAGACTAGCGGGAGTACCGGCCAAGAGACCCAGTACTTC	CASSVVKTSGSTGQETQYF
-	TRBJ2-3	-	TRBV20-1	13	TGCAGTGCTAGAGGATACTCCACAGATACGCAGTATTTT	CSARGYSTDTQYF
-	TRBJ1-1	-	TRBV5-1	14	TGCGCCAGCAGCTTGGATTTGAGGAGCTCTGAAGCTTTCTTT	CASSLDLRSSEAFF
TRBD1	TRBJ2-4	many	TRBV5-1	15	TGCGCCAGCAGCTTGTCCGGACAGGGGTTAAACATTCAGTACTTC	CASSLSGQGLNIQYF
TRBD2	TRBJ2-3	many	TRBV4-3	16	TGCGCCAGCAGCCGCGTAGCGGGAGAGGGGGCAGATACGCAGTATTTT	CASSRVAGEGADTQYF
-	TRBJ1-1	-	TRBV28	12	TGTGCCAGCGAGGGCGGCAGGTCGGTTACTTTCTTT	CASEGGRSVTFF
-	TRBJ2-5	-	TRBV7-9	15	TGTGCCAGCAGCTTCTACCTGGAAGTCCAAGAGACCCAGTACTTC	CASSFYLEVQETQYF
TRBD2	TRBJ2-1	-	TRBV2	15	TGTGCCAGCAGAGAGACTAGCGGGAGCACCAATGAGCAGTTCTTC	CASRETSGSTNEQFF
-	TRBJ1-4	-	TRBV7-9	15	TGTGCCAGCAGCTCTCAGACGGACGAGGACGAAAAACTGTTTTTT	CASSSQTDEDEKLFF
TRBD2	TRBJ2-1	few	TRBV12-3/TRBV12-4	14	TGTGCCAGCAGTCGGACTAGCGGGGGGGCGGTGCGGTTCTTC	CASSRTSGGAVRFF
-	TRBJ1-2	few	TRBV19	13	TGTGTCAGTAGTATTTCGGACAGCCCGGGCTACACCTTC	CVSSISDSPGYTF
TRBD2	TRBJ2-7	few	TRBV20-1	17	TGCAGTGCTAGGGCCGGGACTAGCGGGACCTTCTCCTACGAGCAGTACTTC	CSARAGTSGTFSYEQYF
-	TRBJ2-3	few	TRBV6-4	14	TGTGCCAGCAGTGACAGGGGGAGCACAGATACGCAGTATTTT	CASSDRGSTDTQYF
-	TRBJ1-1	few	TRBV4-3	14	TGCGCCAGCAGCCAAGATCAGGGTCGCACTGAAGCTTTCTTT	CASSQDQGRTEAFF
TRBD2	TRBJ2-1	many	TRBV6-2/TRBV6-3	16	TGTGCCAGCATGGTAGCGGGAGGGGCCTCTACCAATGAGCAGTTCTTC	CASMVAGGASTNEQFF
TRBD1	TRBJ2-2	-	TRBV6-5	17	TGTGCCAGCAGCTACCCCCGCGGGACAGGGGGAGCCGGGGAGCTGTTTTTT	CASSYPRGTGGAGELFF
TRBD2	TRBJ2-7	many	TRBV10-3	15	TGTGCCATCAGTGATGAGGGACTACACTCCTACGAGCAGTACTTC	CAISDEGLHSYEQYF
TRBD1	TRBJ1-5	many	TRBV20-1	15	TGCAGTGCTAGACTAGGACAGGGGACGGATCAGCCCCAGCATTTT	CSARLGQGTDQPQHF
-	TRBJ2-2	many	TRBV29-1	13	TGCAGCGTTTTTTCGGGGAACACCGGGGAGCTGTTTTTT	CSVFSGNTGELFF
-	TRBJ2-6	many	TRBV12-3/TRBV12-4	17	TGTGCCAGCACCTTACAGGGTTCTTCCGCTGGGGCCAACGTCCTGACTTTC	CASTLQGSSAGANVLTF
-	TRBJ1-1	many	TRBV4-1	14	TGCGCCAGCAGCCGGGCAGGGGTGAACACTGAAGCTTTCTTT	CASSRAGVNTEAFF
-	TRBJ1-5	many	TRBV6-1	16	TGTGCCAGCAGTGATTATGGTGGCCCTAGCAATCAGCCCCAGCATTTT	CASSDYGGPSNQPQHF
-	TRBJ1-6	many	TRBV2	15	TGTGCCAGCAGTCGGACGGGCTCCTATAATTCACCCCTCCACTTT	CASSRTGSYNSPLHF
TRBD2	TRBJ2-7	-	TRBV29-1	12	TGCAGCGCATCTAGCGGGAGGTACGAGCAGTACTTC	CSASSGRYEQYF
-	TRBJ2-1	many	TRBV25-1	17	TGTGCCAGCAGTGGAACGTTAGGGACAATCTCCTACAATGAGCAGTTCTTC	CASSGTLGTISYNEQFF
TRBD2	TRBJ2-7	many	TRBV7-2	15	TGTGCCAGCAGCCCCACAAGCGGGAGACTCTACGAGCAGTACTTC	CASSPTSGRLYEQYF
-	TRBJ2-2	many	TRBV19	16	TGTGCCAGTAGTATCGTGCGGGGAACGAACACCGGGGAGCTGTTTTTT	CASSIVRGTNTGELFF
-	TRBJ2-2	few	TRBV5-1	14	TGCGCCAGCAGCTTACAGCGGGTCGGCGGGGAGCTGTTTTTT	CASSLQRVGGELFF
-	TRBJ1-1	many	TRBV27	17	TGTGCCAGCAGTTTCGGCTCCCGGAGGTGGGGAAGGACTGAAGCTTTCTTT	CASSFGSRRWGRTEAFF
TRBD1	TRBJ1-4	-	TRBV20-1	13	TGCAGTGTCTCGGACAGGGGGCCCGAAAAACTGTTTTTT	CSVSDRGPEKLFF
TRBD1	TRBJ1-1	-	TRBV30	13	TGTGCCTGGACGGGACAGTGGAACACTGAAGCTTTCTTT	CAWTGQWNTEAFF
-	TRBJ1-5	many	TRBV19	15	TGTGCCAGTAGTATAGGGCGAGGCAGCAATCAGCCCCAGCATTTT	CASSIGRGSNQPQHF
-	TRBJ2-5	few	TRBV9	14	TGTGCCAGCAGCGTAGATGGGACCCAAGAGACCCAGTACTTC	CASSVDGTQETQYF
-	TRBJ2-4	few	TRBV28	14	TGTGCTACCTCCGGCGGAGGGATGAAAAACATTCAGTACTTC	CATSGGGMKNIQYF
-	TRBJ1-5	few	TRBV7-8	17	TGTGCCAGCAGCCAGGAGGCAGTTGGTTTAGGTAATCAGCCCCAGCATTTT	CASSQEAVGLGNQPQHF
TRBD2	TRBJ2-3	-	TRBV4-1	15	TGCGCCAGCAGACCCAGCGGGGGTGGGCCAGATACGCAGTATTTT	CASRPSGGGPDTQYF
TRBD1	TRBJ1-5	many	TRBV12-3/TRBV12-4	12	TGTGCCATCGGACAGGGCCCTTCGCCCCAGCATTTT	CAIGQGPSPQHF